The next 9 T cell receptor beta chains were all read from a single sample in a study of blood T cell repertoires in COVID-19. The repertoire was sequenced with immunoSEQ multiplex PCR; TCRdb's copy has only in-frame clones and lacks some. This table holds under 300,000 clones, roughly 90% found once. Sequencing was carried out using peripheral blood. The source of these receptors is a woman aged 40 to 55 who had recovered from COVID-19.

The J gene is TRBJ1-2, the V gene TRBV28, with TRBD1 as a possible D gene (6 bases). Trimming took 8 bases from V and 7 from J, leaving 14 bases between them. CDR1 and CDR2 from the germline V gene are MDHEN and SYDVKM. This CDR3 has 12 residues. CDR3 nucleotides: TGTGCCAGCGATCCAGGGGATTTTGGCTACACCTTC. Translation gives CASDPGDFGYTF.

The chain carries TRBV19 and TRBJ1-4; D is unresolved. Germline CDR1 is LNHDA and CDR2 is SQIVND (reference sequence). V dropped 1 base and J dropped 4 bases, with 7 bases sitting between them. The CDR3 is 14 residues long. The CDR3 coding sequence is TGTGCCAGTAGTATAGGCGGCGGTAATGAAAAACTGTTTTTT. Its translation is CASSIGGGNEKLFF.

The rearrangement uses TRBV30 and TRBJ1-3, with TRBD1 as a possible D gene (5 bases). V lost 5 bases and J lost 0, with 8 bases in between. Germline lookup yields CDR1 GTSNPN and CDR2 SVGIG (reference sequence). The CDR3 contains 13 residues. CDR3 bases: TGTGCCTGGGGGGCATACTCTGGAAACACCATATATTTT. This sequence encodes CAWGAYSGNTIYF.

The chain uses TRBV5-4 and TRBJ1-2; a possible D gene is TRBD1 (5 bases). Germline CDR1 and CDR2: SGHNT and YYREEE (reference sequence). Between the trimmed V and J ends, which lost 5 bases and 6 bases, there was a span of 11 bases. This CDR3 has 12 amino acids. As DNA, the CDR3 is TGTGCCAGCAGGGAGGGGCTAAATGGCTACACCTTC. Translated: CASREGLNGYTF.

This chain connects TRBV3-1 (or the pseudogene TRBV3-2) to TRBJ2-7; TRBD1 might be the D (6 bases). With 4 bases removed from V and 4 bases from J, the gap between germline ends came to 14 bases. The CDR3 length is 14 residues. From germline, CDR1 is LGHDT and CDR2 YNNKEL (reference sequence). The CDR3 loop reads CASSRMDRRYEQYF. The CDR3 DNA reads as TGTGCCAGCAGCCGGATGGACAGAAGGTACGAGCAGTACTTC.

The chain uses TRBV18 and TRBJ2-6, with D possibly TRBD1 on 5 matching bases. The CDR3 spans 15 residues. V was pared by 3 bases and J by 2 bases, with 8 bases between. The V gene's germline CDR1 is KGHSH and CDR2 LQKENI. In DNA form, the CDR3 reads TGTGCCAGCTCACCGACAGACACTGGGGCCAACGTCCTGACTTTC. This translates into CASSPTDTGANVLTF.

This clone appeared a single time. The chain recombines TRBV9 with TRBJ2-7; 12 bases match TRBD2. V shed 4 bases and J 0 bases; nucleotides not matched to a gene: 11. The germline V gene encodes CDR1 SGDLS and CDR2 YYNGEE. There are 18 residues in the CDR3. This CDR3 is CASSPQWTSGMSSYEQYF. CDR3 bases: TGTGCCAGCAGCCCCCAGTGGACTAGCGGGATGAGCTCCTACGAGCAGTACTTC.

CDR3 in DNA: TGCGCCAGCAGCCAAGATTGGGGGGAGGGCCCCTACGAGCAGTACTTC. Translating gives CASSQDWGEGPYEQYF. This chain links TRBV4-3 with TRBJ2-7, with 7 bases lining up with TRBD2. This CDR3 spans 16 amino acids. CDR1 and CDR2 (germline): LGHNA, YSLEER. Trimming removed 0 bases from V and 2 bases from J; junction bases left unmatched: 7.

J is TRBJ1-2 and V is TRBV6-2 or TRBV6-3, with D maybe TRBD1 (6 bases). There are 18 residues in the CDR3. Germline values: CDR1 MNHEY, CDR2 SVGEGT. Trimming cost V 2 bases and J 2 bases, with 21 bases left between them. The chain's CDR3 is CASSYRREGRGGNYGYTF. CDR3 nucleotides: TGTGCCAGCAGTTACCGCCGGGAGGGCAGGGGTGGCAACTATGGCTACACCTTC.